This is a list of T cell receptor beta chains from one sample in a study of long-term antiretroviral therapy in people with HIV. Only in-frame clones appear in the TCRdb table, and some are missing; sequencing was by immunoSEQ multiplex PCR. The top ten hold around 5.8% of the sample, which has about 36,000 clones, 80% seen once. Here the sequenced sample was unsorted PBMCs, taken 3.4 years after starting antiretroviral therapy. These receptors were collected from a man aged 25 to 40 with HIV. CDR3s include the opening cysteine and the closing phenylalanine or tryptophan. Each record gives: V gene, D gene, J gene, clone size, CDR3 protein, CDR3 DNA. The D gene is left open where the match is weak. Some rows mark clone size as missing; the rest say once, few, many or name a class of expanded clone.

>TRBV28|-|TRBJ2-7|-
CASISHQSSYEQYF
TGTGCCAGCATCTCCCACCAGAGCTCCTACGAGCAGTACTTC
>TRBV19|TRBD2|TRBJ2-1|-
CASTPAGPYNEQFF
TGTGCCAGTACCCCAGCGGGACCCTACAATGAGCAGTTCTTC
>TRBV7-2|-|TRBJ2-1|few
CASSLDTSWGHEQFF
TGTGCCAGCAGCTTAGACACCTCCTGGGGACATGAGCAGTTCTTC
>TRBV27|-|TRBJ1-1|once
CASRDGMNTEAFF
TGTGCCAGCAGGGACGGGATGAACACTGAAGCTTTCTTT
>TRBV28|TRBD2|TRBJ2-1|-
CASSLGGSGFF
TGTGCCAGCAGTTTGGGAGGGAGTGGGTTCTTC
>TRBV27|TRBD1|TRBJ2-1|-
CASSSGTGAYNEQFF
TGTGCCAGCAGTTCCGGGACAGGGGCATACAATGAGCAGTTCTTC
>TRBV11-2|-|TRBJ2-7|few
CASSLGDRQYF
TGTGCCAGCAGCTTAGGGGATAGGCAGTACTTC
>TRBV4-3|TRBD2|TRBJ2-6|-
CASSPGDYLTSHSGANVLTF
TGCGCCAGCAGCCCGGGGGACTACCTAACAAGCCACTCTGGGGCCAACGTCCTGACTTTC
>TRBV2|-|TRBJ2-1|few
CASSVNEQFF
TGTGCCAGCAGTGTTAATGAGCAGTTCTTC
>TRBV27|-|TRBJ1-5|-
CASSPTALPQPQHF
TGTGCCAGCAGCCCTACAGCATTACCCCAGCCCCAGCATTTT
>TRBV30|TRBD1|TRBJ1-5|-
CAARVGTGNQPQHF
TGTGCCGCGAGGGTGGGGACAGGCAATCAGCCCCAGCATTTT
>TRBV11-2|-|TRBJ1-1|-
CASSLFARGNTEAFF
TGTGCCAGCAGCTTATTTGCTCGGGGAAACACTGAAGCTTTCTTT
>TRBV7-2|-|TRBJ2-2|-
CASSSGRTPPGELFF
TGTGCCAGCAGCTCCGGACGGACTCCTCCCGGGGAGCTGTTTTTT
>TRBV6-5|-|TRBJ2-1|-
CASSLLPISYNEQFF
TGTGCCAGCAGCCTACTACCAATCTCCTACAATGAGCAGTTCTTC
>TRBV11-3|-|TRBJ2-1|-
CASSAYGQDNEQFF
TGTGCCAGCAGCGCGTACGGGCAAGACAATGAGCAGTTCTTC
>TRBV28|-|TRBJ2-5|-
CASSLSQGTKETQYF
TGTGCCAGCAGCTTGTCACAGGGGACTAAAGAGACCCAGTACTTC
>TRBV28|-|TRBJ1-1|-
CASSFIKNTEAFF
TGTGCCAGCAGTTTTATCAAAAACACTGAAGCTTTCTTT
>TRBV27|TRBD1|TRBJ2-7|-
CASSSGQGVKEQYF
TGTGCCAGCAGTTCGGGACAGGGGGTAAAAGAGCAGTACTTC
>TRBV7-2|-|TRBJ2-3|-
CASSLALATSTDTQYF
TGTGCCAGCAGCTTAGCACTAGCAACTAGCACAGATACGCAGTATTTT
>TRBV30|TRBD2|TRBJ2-1|-
CAWSAGLAGVNEQFF
TGTGCCTGGAGTGCGGGACTAGCGGGAGTCAATGAGCAGTTCTTC
>TRBV11-3|-|TRBJ2-1|-
CASSSRADPGEQFF
TGTGCCAGCAGCTCTCGAGCCGATCCCGGGGAGCAGTTCTTC
>TRBV18|TRBD1|TRBJ1-3|-
CASSPDRLNSGNTIYF
TGTGCCAGCTCACCGGACAGGCTGAACTCTGGAAACACCATATATTTT
>TRBV6-6|TRBD1|TRBJ1-5|-
CATQGQINQPQHF
TGTGCCACCCAGGGACAGATTAATCAGCCCCAGCATTTT
>TRBV9|-|TRBJ1-3|-
CASSVGPTGHSGNTIYF
TGTGCCAGCAGCGTAGGACCGACGGGGCACTCTGGAAACACCATATATTTT